A single sample gave rise to the 24 T cell receptor beta chains below, sequenced in a study of PD-1 blockade in classical Hodgkin lymphoma. With no exception, relapse followed autologous stem cell transplantation in all patients, and brentuximab vedotin exposure varied. The protocol was immunoSEQ multiplex PCR, while the TCRdb copy is restricted to in-frame clones and leaves out a portion. The sample records some 64,000 clones, 80% to 90% being singletons. Sequencing used peripheral blood mononuclear cells (PBMCs), obtained at baseline. These receptors all stem from a human donor with classical Hodgkin lymphoma.

Within the sample, this clone is medium-sized. This chain joins TRBV4-1 and TRBJ2-4; D unresolved. Germline V lookup: CDR1 MGHRA, CDR2 YSYEKL. The CDR3 extends over 15 amino acids. V was cut by 4 bases and J by 0 bases, with 10 bases left in between. CDR3 DNA: TGCGCCAGCAGCCCGTCCGACCTAGCCAAAAACATTCAGTACTTC. Translated: CASSPSDLAKNIQYF.

This clone has only a few counts. The chain uses TRBV5-6 and TRBJ2-5; D may correspond to TRBD1 or TRBD2 (5 bases each). There are 16 residues in the CDR3. The germline gives CDR1 SGHDT, CDR2 YYEEEE. Trimming took 1 base from V and 4 from J, leaving 17 bases between them. The chain's CDR3 is CASSLIRGVLGETQYF. The DNA of the CDR3 is TGTGCCAGCAGCTTGATTCGAGGGGTTCTAGGAGAGACCCAGTACTTC.

This clone has a single count. The chain carries TRBV5-4 and TRBJ1-1; 9 bases fit TRBD1. Germline V CDR1 and CDR2: SGHNT, YYREEE (reference sequence). V lost 4 bases to trimming and J lost 1 base; unmatched junction nucleotides: 5. The CDR3 totals 15 residues. The CDR3 bases are TGTGCCAGCAGCCTCCAGACAGGGGGGAACACTGAAGCTTTCTTT. It encodes CASSLQTGGNTEAFF.

The rearrangement joins TRBV7-9 to TRBJ1-1, with D perhaps TRBD1 (5 bases). The CDR3 extends over 15 amino acids. Germline loops: CDR1 SEHNR, CDR2 FQNEAQ (reference sequence). V was trimmed by 0 bases and J by 5 bases, leaving 13 bases between them. DNA for the CDR3: TGTGCCAGCAGCTTAGCCCCAGGGTTGGGGACTGAAGCTTTCTTT. It codes for CASSLAPGLGTEAFF.

The chain has TRBV11-2 and TRBJ2-3; 10 nucleotides agree with TRBD2. Germline V lookup: CDR1 SGHAT, CDR2 FQNNGV. V lost 5 bases and J lost 3; bases outside the gene matches: 11. The CDR3 has 17 residues. The CDR3 loop reads CASSHVTGTSATDTQYF. The CDR3 DNA reads TGTGCCAGCAGCCACGTAACCGGGACTAGCGCGACAGATACGCAGTATTTT.

The rearrangement links TRBV6-5 to TRBJ1-1; no reliable D call. There are 11 residues in the CDR3. Trimming removed 2 bases from V and 8 bases from J, with 6 bases in between. Germline-derived CDR1 and CDR2 are MNHEY and SVGAGI. The CDR3 DNA reads as TGTGCCAGCAGTTACGGGATAGAAGCTTTCTTT. It specifies CASSYGIEAFF.

V is TRBV2 and J is TRBJ1-6; D remains unclear. V dropped 7 bases and J dropped 9 bases, with 19 bases sitting between them. The CDR3 loop spans 15 amino acids. CDR1 and CDR2 (germline): SNHLY, FYNNEI. The CDR3 sequence is CASNIGEEKGSPLHF. The CDR3 nucleotides read TGTGCCAGCAATATTGGGGAGGAGAAGGGTTCACCCCTCCACTTT.

The chain couples TRBV19 to TRBJ1-3; 7 bases fit TRBD1. The trim removed 2 bases at V and 2 bases at J, leaving 6 bases unmatched. The germline V gene encodes CDR1 LNHDA and CDR2 SQIVND (reference sequence). This CDR3 region has 16 residues. CDR3 DNA: TGTGCCAGTAGTATACGGACAGGCGTTGCTGGAAACACCATATATTTT. Protein: CASSIRTGVAGNTIYF.

This chain links TRBV11-2 with TRBJ2-7; 8 positions agree with TRBD1. Trimming took 5 bases from V and 2 from J; bases not matched to a gene: 5. Germline V gives CDR1 SGHAT, CDR2 FQNNGV. The length of the CDR3 is 14 residues. The CDR3 here is CASSGDRGPYEQYF. As DNA, the CDR3 is TGTGCCAGCAGCGGCGACAGGGGTCCCTACGAGCAGTACTTC.

The J gene is TRBJ1-5, the V gene TRBV11-2, with D possibly being TRBD1 (5 bases). The germline V and J ends were trimmed by 5 bases and 0 bases, with 20 bases remaining between them. CDR1 is SGHAT and CDR2 is FQNNGV in the germline V gene. The CDR3 is 18 amino acids. The CDR3 DNA sequence: TGTGCCAGCAGCCCGGGACCCCCGGGGGGATATAGCAATCAGCCCCAGCATTTT. This encodes CASSPGPPGGYSNQPQHF.

V gene TRBV19 combines with J gene TRBJ2-6, with TRBD1 as a possible D gene (5 bases). Germline assignment: CDR1 LNHDA and CDR2 SQIVND (reference sequence). With 1 base removed from V and 2 bases from J, the gap between germline ends came to 6 bases. The CDR3 contains 15 residues. The CDR3 sequence: CASSIARAGANVLTF. CDR3 nucleotide sequence: TGTGCCAGTAGTATAGCCAGGGCTGGGGCCAACGTCCTGACTTTC.

The V gene is TRBV10-3, the J gene TRBJ2-7; 9 bases line up with TRBD2. From germline, CDR1 is ENHRY and CDR2 SYGVKD. The CDR3 runs 14 residues. V was pared by 4 bases and J by 3 bases, with 4 bases of the junction left unmatched. The chain's CDR3 is CAISVSGGNYEQYF. The CDR3 DNA reads as TGTGCCATCAGTGTGAGCGGGGGGAACTACGAGCAGTACTTC.

This clone appeared once. V usage is TRBV7-6 and J usage is TRBJ2-1; 8 bases are shared with TRBD1. This CDR3 contains 16 residues. The V gene end was trimmed by 5 bases and the J gene end by 2 bases; junction bases not matched to a gene: 8. Germline loops: CDR1 SGHVS, CDR2 FNYEAQ. CDR3 sequence: CASSADRGFAYNEQFF. CDR3 DNA: TGTGCCAGCAGCGCTGACAGGGGCTTTGCCTACAATGAGCAGTTCTTC.

The V call is TRBV9, the J call TRBJ1-6, with D possibly being TRBD1 (6 bases). V was trimmed by 3 bases and J by 7 bases, leaving 11 bases between them. Germline CDR1 SGDLS, CDR2 YYNGEE. The CDR3 extends over 14 amino acids. The CDR3 reads CASSGGPRNSPLHF. The CDR3 DNA reads as TGTGCCAGCAGCGGGGGGCCTAGAAATTCACCCCTCCACTTT.

The chain employs TRBV7-2 and TRBJ2-1, with TRBD2 as a possible D gene (5 bases). Germline lookup yields CDR1 SGHTA and CDR2 FQGNSA. The CDR3 sequence is 11 residues long. Trimming cost V 2 bases and J 12 bases, with 8 bases left between them. CDR3 amino acids: CASSLRTRQFF. The CDR3 DNA sequence: TGTGCCAGCAGCTTACGGACTCGGCAGTTCTTC.

This chain connects TRBV5-1 to TRBJ2-7; perhaps TRBD1 as D (6 bases). The CDR3 runs to 14 residues. The germline gives CDR1 SGHRS, CDR2 YFSETQ. V was clipped by 5 bases and J by 2 bases, with 14 bases between them. CDR3 region: CASSLPDRPYEQYF. The CDR3 DNA is TGCGCCAGCAGTCTACCCGACAGGCCCTACGAGCAGTACTTC.

Here the CDR3 reads CASSQEQRGEKLFF. DNA for the CDR3: TGCGCCAGCAGCCAAGAACAGCGGGGGGAAAAACTGTTTTTT. The chain couples TRBV4-1 to TRBJ1-4; tentatively, D is TRBD1 (5 bases). Germline assignment: CDR1 MGHRA and CDR2 YSYEKL. This CDR3 comprises 14 residues. V lost 0 bases and J 8 bases, leaving 10 bases between the germline ends.

The rearrangement joins TRBV5-1 to TRBJ2-7, with 11 bases matching TRBD2. CDR1 is SGHRS and CDR2 is YFSETQ in the germline V gene. This CDR3 contains 17 residues. The V segment lost 3 bases and the J segment 3 bases; nucleotides outside the gene matches: 11. This chain's CDR3 is CASSSGLAGALDYEQYF. DNA of the CDR3: TGCGCCAGCAGCTCCGGACTAGCGGGCGCGCTAGACTACGAGCAGTACTTC.

The chain is built from TRBV27 and TRBJ2-6; 8 nucleotides line up with TRBD1. Germline CDR1 MNHEY, CDR2 SMNVEV (reference sequence). With 6 bases clipped from V and 2 bases from J, the junction kept 12 bases outside the gene matches. The CDR3 has 18 amino acids. For the CDR3, the DNA is TGTGCCAGCAGCCCCCACCGGACAGGGACGGCTGGGGCCAACGTCCTGACTTTC. Amino acid sequence: CASSPHRTGTAGANVLTF.

This chain joins TRBV11-2 and TRBJ2-1; tentatively, D is TRBD1 (6 bases). V lost 1 base and J lost 8, with 12 bases in between. The CDR3 contains 14 residues. The germline gives CDR1 SGHAT, CDR2 FQNNGV. CDR3 region: CASSLGSQGDEQFF. DNA of the CDR3: TGTGCCAGCAGCTTAGGATCACAGGGTGATGAGCAGTTCTTC.

This chain connects TRBV10-3 to TRBJ1-2; D is possibly TRBD1 (5 bases). V lost 2 bases to trimming and J lost 4 bases, with 8 bases between them. This CDR3 spans 13 amino acids. In germline, CDR1 is ENHRY, CDR2 SYGVKD. CDR3 region: CAISERQIYGYTF. The CDR3 coding sequence is TGTGCCATCAGTGAGCGACAGATCTATGGCTACACCTTC.

The chain uses TRBV7-9 and TRBJ2-3; 8 bases are a match to TRBD2. The V segment lost 6 bases and the J segment 0 bases; nucleotides outside the gene matches: 8. Germline V lookup: CDR1 SEHNR, CDR2 FQNEAQ (reference sequence). CDR3 length: 16 residues. CDR3 sequence (DNA): TGTGCCAGCAGACATACTAGCGGAGCTAGCACAGATACGCAGTATTTT. Translating gives CASRHTSGASTDTQYF.

V gene TRBV6-6 combines with J gene TRBJ2-2, with 9 bases aligning to TRBD1. This CDR3 has 15 residues. The V gene end was trimmed by 6 bases and the J gene end by 0 bases; junction bases not matched to a gene: 2. From germline, CDR1 is MNHNY and CDR2 SVGAGI (reference sequence). The CDR3 region has the DNA TGTGCCAGCAGCCGACAGGGGGCGAACACCGGGGAGCTGTTTTTT. Its translation is CASSRQGANTGELFF.

The V call is TRBV10-2, the J call TRBJ2-7; 15 bases are shared with TRBD2. The V and J ends lost 6 bases and 5 bases, in that order; junction bases with no gene match: 5. The germline gives CDR1 WSHSY, CDR2 SAAADI. This CDR3 contains 15 residues. The CDR3, as DNA: TGCGCCAGCAGCCCGGGACTAGCGGGGGGTCACGAGCAGTACTTC. Its protein product is CASSPGLAGGHEQYF.